These T cell receptor beta chains were read from a single sample in a study of blood T cell repertoires in COVID-19. Generated by immunoSEQ multiplex PCR, the TCRdb table keeps only in-frame clones and is missing some. Seen here are about 76,000 clones, around 85% observed once, and the top ten hold 12%. The sequenced sample was peripheral blood. Source of these receptors: a human donor in a cohort sampled during active COVID-19. Both conserved end residues are trimmed from each CDR3. The order of the fields is J gene, V gene, CDR3 protein.

J gene: TRBJ2-3; V gene: TRBV5-5; CDR3 protein: ASSLSGGRTDTQY
J gene: TRBJ1-1; V gene: TRBV18; CDR3 protein: ASSPGGENTEAF
J gene: TRBJ1-5; V gene: TRBV5-8; CDR3 protein: ASSLYRGHWH
J gene: TRBJ2-3; V gene: TRBV4-1; CDR3 protein: ASSQDWARTDTQY
J gene: TRBJ2-3; V gene: TRBV24-1; CDR3 protein: ATSDSYTDTQY
J gene: TRBJ2-3; V gene: TRBV9; CDR3 protein: ASSAPTSGVEDTQY
J gene: TRBJ2-3; V gene: TRBV9; CDR3 protein: ASSVRLASTDTQY
J gene: TRBJ1-6; V gene: TRBV6-6; CDR3 protein: ASSYGQGAPLH
J gene: TRBJ2-6; V gene: TRBV7-9; CDR3 protein: ASSPFQGRGANVLT
J gene: TRBJ1-5; V gene: TRBV28; CDR3 protein: ASSLRRNLSNQPQH
J gene: TRBJ1-2; V gene: TRBV30; CDR3 protein: AWSVKSGTGAYYT
J gene: TRBJ1-1; V gene: TRBV28; CDR3 protein: ASRLGAGTEAF
J gene: TRBJ2-7; V gene: TRBV7-9; CDR3 protein: ASSLALRGTPYEQY
J gene: TRBJ1-4; V gene: TRBV10-3; CDR3 protein: AISESASKDGKLF
J gene: TRBJ1-5; V gene: TRBV6-5; CDR3 protein: ASSQWGGGQPQH
J gene: TRBJ2-4; V gene: TRBV20-1; CDR3 protein: SASLDRDGNIQY
J gene: TRBJ2-1; V gene: TRBV18; CDR3 protein: ASSPPYGTSGGARRTDEQF
J gene: TRBJ1-5; V gene: TRBV7-8; CDR3 protein: ASSSRDRVSNQPQH
J gene: TRBJ2-3; V gene: TRBV6-1; CDR3 protein: ASSEALGGATDTQY
J gene: TRBJ1-5; V gene: TRBV5-6; CDR3 protein: ASSLGQDNQPQH
J gene: TRBJ2-2; V gene: TRBV24-1; CDR3 protein: ATSPGASDTGELF
J gene: TRBJ1-5; V gene: TRBV7-8; CDR3 protein: ASSLEARRQPQH
J gene: TRBJ2-7; V gene: TRBV25-1; CDR3 protein: ASGRKTNPYEQY
J gene: TRBJ2-7; V gene: TRBV30; CDR3 protein: AWRRQGSSYEQY
J gene: TRBJ2-3; V gene: TRBV6-5; CDR3 protein: ASSSRPSGTDTQY
J gene: TRBJ1-6; V gene: TRBV28; CDR3 protein: ASSLGGGNSPLH
J gene: TRBJ2-7; V gene: TRBV12-3/TRBV12-4; CDR3 protein: ASSQGSYEQY
J gene: TRBJ2-3; V gene: TRBV3-1/TRBV3-2; CDR3 protein: ASSQRLGDHTQY
J gene: TRBJ2-3; V gene: TRBV28; CDR3 protein: ASSPGVSGTDTQY
J gene: TRBJ1-2; V gene: TRBV7-2; CDR3 protein: ASSFPGIQGYT
J gene: TRBJ1-2; V gene: TRBV15; CDR3 protein: ATSTRTGSYGYT
J gene: TRBJ1-4; V gene: TRBV9; CDR3 protein: ASSVGGTGGEKLF
J gene: TRBJ1-1; V gene: TRBV5-1; CDR3 protein: ASSLEGGRGTEAF
J gene: TRBJ2-3; V gene: TRBV5-1; CDR3 protein: ASSLASVGTDTQY
J gene: TRBJ2-1; V gene: TRBV3-1/TRBV3-2; CDR3 protein: ASSQDRGWTRVF
J gene: TRBJ1-2; V gene: TRBV24-1; CDR3 protein: ATSDLSYGYT
J gene: TRBJ2-7; V gene: TRBV6-6; CDR3 protein: ASTLGQGAYEQY
J gene: TRBJ2-5; V gene: TRBV4-1; CDR3 protein: ASSQQQGWKTQY
J gene: .; V gene: TRBV5-5; CDR3 protein: ASSNGQGPQETQY
J gene: TRBJ1-5; V gene: TRBV2; CDR3 protein: ASRHRGSNQPQH
J gene: TRBJ2-3; V gene: TRBV5-6; CDR3 protein: ASSRRAGADTQY
J gene: TRBJ2-7; V gene: TRBV6-5; CDR3 protein: ASNQVGHSYEQY
J gene: TRBJ1-6; V gene: TRBV5-4; CDR3 protein: ASSLGTGENSPLH
J gene: TRBJ2-5; V gene: TRBV7-6; CDR3 protein: ASSLDPWGPSGSGETQY
J gene: TRBJ1-1; V gene: TRBV7-9; CDR3 protein: ASSSPGQGTTEAF
J gene: TRBJ1-5; V gene: TRBV24-1; CDR3 protein: ATSDPRDGPNQPQH